This T cell receptor beta chain is drawn from a study of T-cell memory formation after mild COVID-19 (dated by TCRdb to the early 2020s). About the investigation overall: TCR sequence clusters from the two donors were largely donor specific. The cohort comprised two young, previously healthy adult volunteers, one female and one male. T-cell clones expanding and contracting after mild COVID-19 in a couple of donors were tracked by longitudinal TCRalpha and TCRbeta repertoire sequencing.

PBMCs were isolated by Ficoll-Paque density gradient centrifugation. What the study reported, not specific to this receptor: The study included only two mild cases, and larger cohorts that include severe cases with pre-infection samples were judged to be necessary. Balanced CD4/CD8 phenotypes were observed for clones contracting from day 15 to 85, whereas a bias towards CD4+ was observed for a second wave of clones expanding from day 15 to 37. SARS-CoV-2 specificity of the second-wave clones peaking on day 37 was not confirmed. Some responding clones were detected in pre-infection memory, which suggested that pre-existing cross-reactive memory T cells had joined the SARS-CoV-2 response. Contracting CD4+ clones were found mainly in CM and EM memory subsets, while CD8+ clones were enriched in EMRA.

The cysteine opens and the phenylalanine closes a CDR3 of 15 amino acids. Only the CDR3 region is kept as DNA, spanning 45 bases read in frame from base 1. From V the trimming removes 5 bases and from J it removes 9 bases, while the gene matches leave 7 bases of the junction unaccounted for. Taken from the germline V gene, the CDR1 and CDR2 loops are SGHAT and FQNNGV. The table lists this clonotype with many counts. This receptor's antigen is unknown. Per-nucleotide qualities are absent, and no much larger clonotype sits a single base away. Sequenced using an Illumina NovaSeq 6000. Using 5'RACE with constant-segment primers, TCRalpha and TCRbeta cDNA libraries were constructed, with sample barcodes and unique molecular identifiers added in the process. Trizol reagent was used to extract RNA from every sample. Amplification of the libraries took two PCR steps, and the second step added a second sample barcode plus Illumina TruSeq adapters. Libraries were sequenced on an Illumina NovaSeq with 2 x 150 bp paired-end reads. The source study handled its data this way. Reads were demultiplexed and collapsed into UMI-guided consensus sequences with migec v1.2.7. With mixcr v2.1.11, UMI consensuses were aligned to TRA and TRB V and J templates and assembled into clonotypes. A clonotype was counted as expanded or contracted only when both edgeR and NoisET called the clonotype significant, with the noise models trained on biological replicates. edgeR calls used a false discovery rate-adjusted p below 0.01 and a log2 fold-change threshold of 1. PCA with hierarchical clustering of max-normalized trajectories of the 1000 most abundant clonotypes was used as exploratory dynamics analysis. The CD4 or CD8 phenotype of responding clones was assigned using the separately sequenced CD4+ and CD8+ repertoires. The public sequencing data were trimmed at Q25 with fastp and processed into clonotypes with MiXCR by TCRdb, which kept only in-frame beta chains. CDR3 protein duplicates are merged, each entry listing the most common genes and DNA. TCRdb's processing, not the authors', yielded these V and J calls. The sample table lists fewer than 550,000 distinct CDR3 sequences, around 20% of them with a count of one. The biggest ten clones account for around 8.4% of the sample.

This receptor was obtained from an adult woman who had mild COVID-19 (a few samples of this study predate the infection). The sample titles of this study are shuffled in the database, so cell type and time point are left out; the donor was told from shared clones. The chain uses TRBV11-2 and TRBJ2-1; 13 nucleotides in the junction match TRBD2. Source material: PBMCs or a T cell subset sorted from them (not recorded which). The DNA sequence is as follows: TGTGCCAGCAGCAGGCGGACTAGCGGGGGTTTTGAGCAGTTCTTC. Its protein reads: CASSRRTSGGFEQFF.